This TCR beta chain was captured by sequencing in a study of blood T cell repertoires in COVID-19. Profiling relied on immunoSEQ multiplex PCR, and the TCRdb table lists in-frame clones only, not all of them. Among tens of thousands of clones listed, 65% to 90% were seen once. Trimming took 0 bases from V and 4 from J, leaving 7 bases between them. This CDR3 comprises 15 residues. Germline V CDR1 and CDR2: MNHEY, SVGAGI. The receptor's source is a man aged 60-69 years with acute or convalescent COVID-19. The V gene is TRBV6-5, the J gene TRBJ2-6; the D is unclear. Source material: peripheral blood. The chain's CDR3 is CASSYSSVGANVLTF. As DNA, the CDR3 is TGTGCCAGCAGTTACTCTTCTGTGGGGGCCAACGTCCTGACTTTC.